This TCR beta chain was recorded in a study of CD8 T cells in Susac syndrome. Reverse transcription of about 0.45 to 1 ug RNA was performed with random hexamers. One entry per CDR3 protein, called by TCRdb with MiXCR from the immunoSEQ multiplex PCR reads. The repertoire holds 150,000 to 200,000 distinct CDR3 sequences, around 94% seen once, with around 0.11% in the top ten. V lost 3 bases, J lost 5 bases, and 16 bases lay in between. Germline lookup yields CDR1 SQVTM and CDR2 ANQGSEA. The CDR3 contains 14 residues. In its sample, this clonotype was seen a few times. Sequencing of TCR beta drew on CD8+ and CD4+ T cells from blood.

This chain uses TRBV29-1 with TRBJ2-5; D might be TRBD1 (5 bases). Material: CD4+ T cells from PBMCs. The clonotype was recovered from a human donor with Susac syndrome. The CDR3 loop reads CSVERQGQGETQYF. In DNA, the CDR3 is TGCAGCGTTGAGCGGCAGGGCCAGGGTGAGACCCAGTACTTC.